This TCR beta chain originates from a study of neurological immune-mediated disorders. This CDR3 spans 14 amino acids. Trimming took 9 bases from V and 1 from J; bases not matched to a gene: 3. Germline V lookup: CDR1 MDHEN, CDR2 SYDVKM. This clonotype is labeled medium-sized. TCRdb reanalysed the 5' RACE reads using MiXCR and keeps one entry per CDR3 protein. This sample has around 25,000 distinct CDR3 sequences; 2% to 3% occur once, and the top ten carry approximately 2.2%. The chain carries TRBV28 and TRBJ2-3, with 11 nucleotides matching TRBD2. The sequenced sample consisted of PBMCs. This receptor was identified in a woman aged 50 to 65 with multiple sclerosis. The CDR3 DNA follows: TGTGCCAGTCTAGCGGGAGGACGCACAGATACGCAGTATTTT. Amino acids: CASLAGGRTDTQYF.